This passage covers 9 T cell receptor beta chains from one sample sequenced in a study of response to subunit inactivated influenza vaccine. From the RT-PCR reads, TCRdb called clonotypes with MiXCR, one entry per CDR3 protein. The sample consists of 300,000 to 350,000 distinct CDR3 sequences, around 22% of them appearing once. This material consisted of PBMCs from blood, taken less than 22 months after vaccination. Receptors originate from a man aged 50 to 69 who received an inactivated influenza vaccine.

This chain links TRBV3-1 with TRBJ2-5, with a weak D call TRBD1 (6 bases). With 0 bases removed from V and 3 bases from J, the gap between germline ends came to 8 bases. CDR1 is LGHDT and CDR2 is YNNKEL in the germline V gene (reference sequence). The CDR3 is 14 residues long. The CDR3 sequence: CASSQEDRKETQYF. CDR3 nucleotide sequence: TGTGCCAGCAGCCAAGAGGACAGAAAAGAGACCCAGTACTTC.

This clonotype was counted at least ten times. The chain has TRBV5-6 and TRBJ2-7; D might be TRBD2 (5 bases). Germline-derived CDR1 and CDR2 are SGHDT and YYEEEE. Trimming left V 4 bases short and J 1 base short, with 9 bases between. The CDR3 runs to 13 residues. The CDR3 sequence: CASSLRASYEQYF. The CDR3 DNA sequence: TGTGCCAGCAGCCTGAGGGCGTCCTACGAGCAGTACTTC.

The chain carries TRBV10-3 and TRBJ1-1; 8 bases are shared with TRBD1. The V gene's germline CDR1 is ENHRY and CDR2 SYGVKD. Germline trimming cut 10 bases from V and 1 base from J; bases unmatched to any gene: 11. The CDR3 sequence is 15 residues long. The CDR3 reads CATAQGARRNTEAFF. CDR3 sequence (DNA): TGTGCCACCGCGCAGGGGGCACGAAGGAACACTGAAGCTTTCTTT.

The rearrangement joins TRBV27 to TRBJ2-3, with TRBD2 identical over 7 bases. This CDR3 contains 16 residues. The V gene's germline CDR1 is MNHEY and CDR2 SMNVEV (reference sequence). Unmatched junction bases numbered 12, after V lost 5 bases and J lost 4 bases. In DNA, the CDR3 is TGTGCCAGCAGTGATCTGCCAGGGACTATTGCAGATACGCAGTATTTT. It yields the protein CASSDLPGTIADTQYF.

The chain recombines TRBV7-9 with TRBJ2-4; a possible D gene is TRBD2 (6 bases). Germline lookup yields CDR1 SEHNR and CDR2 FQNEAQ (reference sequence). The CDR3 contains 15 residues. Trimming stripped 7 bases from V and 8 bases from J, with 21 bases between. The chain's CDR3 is CASTELSGRLDIQYF. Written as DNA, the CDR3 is TGTGCCAGCACCGAACTGTCGGGGAGGTTAGACATTCAGTACTTC.

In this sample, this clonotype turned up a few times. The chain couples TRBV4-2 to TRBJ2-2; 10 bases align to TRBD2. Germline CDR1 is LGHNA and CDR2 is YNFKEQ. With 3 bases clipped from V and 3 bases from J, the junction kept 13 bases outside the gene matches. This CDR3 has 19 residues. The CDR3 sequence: CASSQALRGLAGDTGELFF. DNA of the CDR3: TGTGCCAGCAGCCAGGCCCTCAGGGGGCTAGCGGGAGACACCGGGGAGCTGTTTTTT.

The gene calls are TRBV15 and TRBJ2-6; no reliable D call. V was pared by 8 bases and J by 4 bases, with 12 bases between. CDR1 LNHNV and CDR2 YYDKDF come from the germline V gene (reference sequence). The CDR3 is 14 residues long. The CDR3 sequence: CATAWELGANVLTF. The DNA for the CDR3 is TGTGCCACCGCCTGGGAATTGGGGGCCAACGTCCTGACTTTC.

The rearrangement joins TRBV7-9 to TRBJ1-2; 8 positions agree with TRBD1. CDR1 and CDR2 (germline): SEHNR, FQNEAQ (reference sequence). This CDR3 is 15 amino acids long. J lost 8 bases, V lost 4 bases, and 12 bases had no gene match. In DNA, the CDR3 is TGTGCCAGCAGCTCTAGGACAGGGTCTTTCGGGGGCTACACCTTC. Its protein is CASSSRTGSFGGYTF.

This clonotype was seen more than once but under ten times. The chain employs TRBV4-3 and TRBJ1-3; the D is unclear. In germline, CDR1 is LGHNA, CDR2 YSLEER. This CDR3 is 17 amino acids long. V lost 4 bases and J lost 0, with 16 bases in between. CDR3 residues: CASSPGEGPTSGNTIYF. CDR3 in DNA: TGCGCCAGCAGCCCTGGAGAGGGCCCTACCTCTGGAAACACCATATATTTT.